This T cell receptor beta chain was retrieved from a study of blood T cells in healthy people across ages. Study-wide results and caveats: Estimates drawn from one million T cells were deemed to understate diversity.

Each sample used at least 6 million PBMCs. Then a second PCR, running about 6 to 12 cycles, was carried out with a sample-barcoded 5' primer and a J-beta primer mix. Each CDR3 protein is one row after TCRdb ran MiXCR on the 5' RACE reads. The repertoire holds roughly 680,000 distinct CDR3 sequences, with 49% as singletons. The CDR3 contains 13 residues. Germline V gene lookup returns CDR1 DFQATT and CDR2 SNEGSKA (reference sequence). This clonotype appeared once. Its target is unknown. Sequencing was carried out using blood. The receptor was isolated from a woman aged 55-70 years in good health. V gene TRBV20-1 combines with J gene TRBJ2-5, with D possibly being TRBD2 (6 bases). The J call may be mistaken, given a closer DNA end match to TRBJ2-7. In DNA, the CDR3 is TGCAGTGCTAGATCCACGGGAGCTGGCGAGCAGTACTTC. It specifies CSARSTGAGEQYF.